This TCR beta chain originates from a study of T-cell reconstitution after alpha-beta-depleted transplantation in children. This clonotype appeared a few times. The TCRbeta library was prepared with unique molecular identifiers. Each CDR3 protein gets one entry after TCRdb re-called the PCR reads with MiXCR. Of 500,000 or so distinct CDR3 sequences detected, about 30% appear once; the ten largest clones hold 2% to 2.5%. V lost 1 base to trimming and J lost 4 bases; unmatched junction nucleotides: 10. Germline V gives CDR1 SGHKS, CDR2 YYEKEE (reference sequence). The CDR3 contains 16 residues. The receptor's source is a human donor who donated a stem cell graft to a child with aplastic anemia. The chain combines TRBV5-5 with TRBJ2-7; TRBD2 matches 8 bases. The sequencing used PBMCs from the stem cell graft donor, collected from the stem cell graft. CDR3 in amino acids: CASSLSSGPPLYEQYF. The DNA of the CDR3 is TGTGCCAGCAGCTTGTCTAGCGGGCCTCCTTTGTACGAGCAGTACTTC.